This T cell receptor beta chain was captured in a study of CD8 T cells in ankylosing spondylitis (dated by TCRdb to the late 2010s). Describing the broader study: The study profiled T cell receptor beta repertoires in healthy donors and ankylosing spondylitis patients to find disease-linked TCR variants. Peripheral blood was sampled, and synovial fluid was also collected from ankylosing spondylitis patients. In total, the full study cohort was made up of some 100 healthy donors and about two dozen ankylosing spondylitis patients.

Sequencing was performed on an Illumina HiSeq 2500. TCR beta libraries were prepared by quantitative 5'-RACE with molecular barcodes. The paper's processing steps were these. A new computational method, built on a probabilistic model of VDJ rearrangement, was used to identify disease-linked TCR variants. The public reads were reanalyzed by TCRdb: fastp trimming at Q25, MiXCR alignment, in-frame beta chains only. Each CDR3 protein gets just one entry, which takes the most common genes and DNA from the rows behind it. The V and J calls here are based on TCRdb, not the publication. Across this sample there are 110,000 to 150,000 distinct CDR3 sequences, with 7% to 9% seen only once. Of the sample, less than 7.5% is held by the ten largest clones. Beyond this particular receptor, the publication reports: A TCR beta motif of fewer than 10 highly homologous amino acid variants appeared characteristic of blood from ankylosing spondylitis patients. Some motif variants were previously reported in synovial fluid and blood of reactive arthritis patients, suggesting common disease-initiation mechanisms. According to the report, matched synovial fluid samples from ankylosing spondylitis patients were significantly enriched for the disease-linked clones. The disease-linked clones had a CD8+ phenotype and were found at relatively low frequencies in peripheral blood.

Synovial fluid samples were matched to blood samples from the same ankylosing spondylitis patients. In this sample, this clonotype turned up many times. Its antigen is currently not known. No base qualities exist here, and no much larger clone lies one base off it. The CDR3 goes from the cysteine to the phenylalanine over 15 residues. Only the CDR3 part of the read is kept: 45 bases, read in frame from the first base. V lost 0 bases and J lost 0 bases; the stretch between them is 7 bases long. CDR1 SGHKS and CDR2 YYEKEE are derived from the germline V gene (reference sequence). The chain is made from TRBV5-5 and TRBJ1-5; the D gene remains uncertain. This receptor was obtained from a male donor with ankylosing spondylitis. The sample was synovial fluid, either unsorted or a sorted T cell fraction (not recorded which). The CDR3 protein sequence reads: CASSLETYSNQPQHF. The DNA is TGTGCCAGCAGCTTGGAAACCTATAGCAATCAGCCCCAGCATTTT.